What follows are 26 T cell receptor beta chains derived from one specimen sequenced in a study of T-cell reconstitution after alpha-beta-depleted transplantation in children. TCRbeta library preparation incorporated unique molecular identifiers. TCRdb ran MiXCR on the PCR reads and lists one entry per CDR3 protein. The sample lists hundreds of thousands of distinct CDR3 sequences; roughly 13% were seen once. This material consisted of PBMCs, mostly from graft donor cells, taken 360 days after TCRalphabeta/CD19-depleted stem cell transplant. The receptors were sampled from a male patient younger than 18 who had a stem cell transplant for acute myeloid leukemia, so the T cells may come from the graft donor.

This clonotype was picked up a small number of times. The chain carries TRBV19 and TRBJ2-1, with 8 bases lining up with TRBD2. Germline V gene data show CDR1 as LNHDA and CDR2 as SQIVND (reference sequence). The V segment lost 6 bases and the J segment 7 bases; nucleotides outside the gene matches: 8. The CDR3 is 14 residues long. This CDR3 is CASRSSGYKNEQFF. CDR3 coding DNA: TGTGCCAGTAGATCTAGCGGGTATAAGAATGAGCAGTTCTTC.

This clonotype was picked up a small number of times. V is TRBV5-1 and J is TRBJ2-3; D call uncertain. CDR3 length: 13 residues. The germline CDR1 and CDR2 sequences are SGHRS and YFSETQ. The V end lost 1 base, the J end lost 8 bases, and 11 bases lay between the germline ends. CDR3 sequence (DNA): TGCGCCAGCAGCTTGCCCGTCGTGGGTACGCAGTATTTT. It is translated as CASSLPVVGTQYF. The full variable domain, rest sourced from reference TRBV5-1 and TRBJ2-3, is KAGVTQTPRYLIKTRGQQVTLSCSPISGHRSVSWYQQTPGQGLQFLFEYFSETQRNKGNFPGRFSGRQFSNSRSEMNVSTLELGDSALYLCASSLPVVGTQYFGPGTRLTVL.

This clonotype was observed at least ten times. V is TRBV9 and J is TRBJ1-2; D is unresolved. This CDR3 has 13 residues. Germline-derived CDR1 and CDR2 are SGDLS and YYNGEE. Deletions cut 1 base from V and 3 bases from J, with 7 bases between. CDR3 in amino acids: CASSVSFDYGYTF. DNA of the CDR3: TGTGCCAGCAGCGTATCGTTCGACTATGGCTACACCTTC.

This clonotype was seen more than once but under ten times. The CDR3 DNA follows: TGTGCCAGCAGCTTAAGGTGGACTGGTAGCGGGAAGAGAGCAGATACGCAGTATTTT. This translates into CASSLRWTGSGKRADTQYF. V is TRBV11-2 and J is TRBJ2-3, with TRBD2 identical over 8 bases. The CDR3 totals 19 residues. Trimming took 2 bases from V and 4 from J; bases not matched to a gene: 17. The germline gives CDR1 SGHAT, CDR2 FQNNGV.

V usage is TRBV11-2 and J usage is TRBJ2-2, with D perhaps matching TRBD1 or TRBD2 (6 bases each). This CDR3 region has 16 residues. Trimming shortened V by 1 base and J by 5 bases, and 14 bases separated the two germline ends. In germline, CDR1 is SGHAT, CDR2 FQNNGV. Written as DNA, the CDR3 is TGTGCCAGCAGCTTAGTTCCGGGGGCGGGAACCGGGGAGCTGTTTTTT. It encodes CASSLVPGAGTGELFF. Drawing the rest from reference TRBV11-2 and TRBJ2-2, the complete variable domain is EAGVAQSPRYKIIEKRQSVAFWCNPISGHATLYWYQQILGQGPKLLIQFQNNGVVDDSQLPKDRFSAERLKGVDSTLKIQPAKLEDSAVYLCASSLVPGAGTGELFFGEGSRLTVL.

A few counts support this clonotype. DNA of the CDR3: TGTGCCAGCACCGGACGGAGGGACATTACCTACGAGCAGTACTTC. This translates into CASTGRRDITYEQYF. The genes are TRBV6-2 or TRBV6-3 and TRBJ2-7; D is possibly TRBD1 or TRBD2 (6 bases each). Germline V gives CDR1 MNHEY, CDR2 SVGEGT. V dropped 7 bases and J dropped 2 bases, with 18 bases sitting between them. The CDR3 has 15 amino acids.

The chain couples TRBV29-1 to TRBJ1-2; tentatively, D is TRBD1 (5 bases). Looked up from germline, CDR1 is SQVTM and CDR2 is ANQGSEA. Trimming took 4 bases from V and 4 from J, leaving 10 bases between them. The length of the CDR3 is 12 residues. Written as DNA, the CDR3 is TGCAGCGTTGGGGGGTCGGGCTATGGCTACACCTTC. Its translation: CSVGGSGYGYTF.

The chain is built from TRBV29-1 and TRBJ1-2; perhaps TRBD1 as D (6 bases). Germline lookup yields CDR1 SQVTM and CDR2 ANQGSEA. V was cut by 6 bases and J by 6 bases, with 20 bases left in between. This CDR3 has 14 amino acids. The CDR3 protein is CSVDRDILLHGYTF. The CDR3 DNA reads as TGCAGCGTAGATCGGGACATCCTGCTCCATGGCTACACCTTC.

This clonotype was detected a few times. The chain combines TRBV6-1 with TRBJ2-3; 7 bases fit TRBD2. From germline, CDR1 is MNHNS and CDR2 SASEGT. The CDR3 contains 19 residues. After removal of 7 bases from V and 0 bases from J, the junction contained 19 bases not matched to a gene. DNA of the CDR3: TGTGCCAGCACCAGAATCTCAGCGGGGTGGGGGGGGAGCACAGATACGCAGTATTTT. Translating it yields CASTRISAGWGGSTDTQYF.

The table lists this clonotype with many counts. The V gene is TRBV7-9, the J gene TRBJ1-2; tentatively, D is TRBD1 (6 bases). The length of the CDR3 is 14 residues. Trimming left V 2 bases short and J 4 bases short, with 11 bases between. From germline, CDR1 is SEHNR and CDR2 FQNEAQ (reference sequence). The CDR3 loop reads CASSLTGSGYGYTF. The CDR3 bases are TGTGCCAGCAGCTTAACAGGGTCTGGCTATGGCTACACCTTC.

The chain uses TRBV11-1 and TRBJ2-3; TRBD2 matches at 7 bases. Per the germline V gene, CDR1 is SGHAT and CDR2 is FQDESV (reference sequence). The CDR3 has 18 residues. J was trimmed by 4 bases and V by 1 base; bases with no gene match: 14. CDR3 sequence (DNA): TGTGCCAGCAGCTTAGAAGTAAGGGCCGGCGGGAGCTCAGATACGCAGTATTTT. Residues: CASSLEVRAGGSSDTQYF. Looking up the rest from reference TRBV11-1 and TRBJ2-3 gives the full variable domain: EAEVAQSPRYKITEKSQAVAFWCDPISGHATLYWYRQILGQGPELLVQFQDESVVDDSQLPKDRFSAERLKGVDSTLKIQPAELGDSAMYLCASSLEVRAGGSSDTQYFGPGTRLTVL.

DNA of the CDR3: TGTGCCACCAGCAGAGACCCGAGCAATCAGCCCCAGCATTTT. Translating it yields CATSRDPSNQPQHF. J is TRBJ1-5 and V is TRBV15, with D hard to call. Germline CDR1 LNHNV, CDR2 YYDKDF (reference sequence). CDR3 length: 14 residues. V dropped 0 bases and J dropped 1 base, with 4 bases sitting between them.

The rearrangement links TRBV7-2 to TRBJ2-5, with D tentatively TRBD2 (5 bases). The CDR3 length is 15 residues. V lost 2 bases and J 5 bases, leaving 15 bases between the germline ends. Germline V gene lookup returns CDR1 SGHTA and CDR2 FQGNSA. The CDR3 reads CASSLIWEIGETQYF. The DNA for the CDR3 is TGTGCCAGCAGCTTAATTTGGGAGATCGGGGAGACCCAGTACTTC.

This clonotype was observed at least ten times. V is TRBV4-3 and J is TRBJ2-1; no definite D call. The CDR3 sequence is 17 residues long. Germline lookup yields CDR1 LGHNA and CDR2 YSLEER. The V gene lost 3 bases and the J gene lost 0 bases, with 15 bases spanning the gap. The CDR3 sequence is CASSHAGPPDSYNEQFF. The CDR3 nucleotides read TGCGCCAGCAGCCATGCCGGGCCGCCAGACTCCTACAATGAGCAGTTCTTC.

This clonotype appeared many times. The chain uses TRBV7-6 and TRBJ2-1, with TRBD1 matching 10 bases. The CDR3 runs 17 residues. Germline trimming cut 0 bases from V and 9 bases from J; bases unmatched to any gene: 11. Germline values: CDR1 SGHVS, CDR2 FNYEAQ. This CDR3 reads CASSLARGGQGEREQFF. DNA of the CDR3: TGTGCCAGCAGCTTAGCGCGCGGAGGACAGGGGGAACGTGAGCAGTTCTTC.

The J gene is TRBJ2-1, the V gene TRBV18; D ambiguous. Germline assignment: CDR1 KGHSH and CDR2 LQKENI. Trimming pared 6 bases from V and 8 bases from J, leaving 20 bases between. The CDR3 spans 15 residues. The CDR3 here is CASSQYITYTDEQFF. The CDR3 bases are TGTGCCAGCTCCCAATATATCACGTATACTGATGAGCAGTTCTTC.

The V and J genes are TRBV7-2 and TRBJ2-5, with D perhaps being TRBD1 or TRBD2 (5 bases each). V was cut by 1 base and J by 4 bases, with 10 bases left in between. There are 14 residues in the CDR3. Germline CDR1 and CDR2: SGHTA and FQGNSA. The CDR3 sequence: CASSLVLGTETQYF. In DNA, the CDR3 is TGTGCCAGCAGCTTAGTTTTGGGGACAGAGACCCAGTACTTC.

V usage is TRBV15 and J usage is TRBJ2-2; 8 positions agree with TRBD2. After removal of 4 bases from V and 4 bases from J, the junction contained 11 bases not matched to a gene. In germline, CDR1 is LNHNV, CDR2 YYDKDF (reference sequence). The CDR3 runs 17 residues. The CDR3 loop is CATSILGGARTTGELFF. CDR3 in DNA: TGTGCCACCAGCATCCTCGGGGGGGCTCGAACCACCGGGGAGCTGTTTTTT.

This rearrangement joins TRBV7-9 to TRBJ2-5; no clear D. Germline CDR1 is SEHNR and CDR2 is FQNEAQ (reference sequence). The germline V and J ends were trimmed by 5 bases and 3 bases, with 4 bases remaining between them. The CDR3 is 11 amino acids. The CDR3 is CASSTKETQYF. The CDR3 DNA reads as TGTGCCAGCAGCACAAAAGAGACCCAGTACTTC.

The chain combines TRBV3-1 with TRBJ2-1, with 13 bases that match TRBD2. The junction had 7 bases not matched to a gene; V was cut back by 2 bases and J by 6 bases. This CDR3 has 17 residues. CDR1 LGHDT and CDR2 YNNKEL come from the germline V gene (reference sequence). This chain's CDR3 is CASSQPLLAGGPNEQFF. The CDR3 nucleotides read TGTGCCAGCAGCCAACCTCTACTAGCGGGAGGGCCCAATGAGCAGTTCTTC.

The J gene is TRBJ2-7, the V gene TRBV20-1, with D possibly called TRBD1 or TRBD2 (6 bases each). Germline V lookup: CDR1 DFQATT, CDR2 SNEGSKA (reference sequence). V was pared by 5 bases and J by 2 bases, with 16 bases between. The CDR3 is made up of 14 amino acids. Written as DNA, the CDR3 is TGCAGTGCTGCCCGACAGGCGGGGCCCTACGAGCAGTACTTC. As protein: CSAARQAGPYEQYF.

This clonotype was counted a few times. Here the CDR3 reads CASSQVLWRRTYNEQFF. The CDR3 DNA sequence: TGCGCCAGCAGCCAAGTCCTGTGGCGGAGAACGTACAATGAGCAGTTCTTC. The chain employs TRBV4-1 and TRBJ2-1; no reliable D call. Germline CDR1 MGHRA, CDR2 YSYEKL. V lost 1 base and J lost 4, with 17 bases in between. The CDR3 is 17 residues long.

At least ten counts were recorded for this clonotype. This chain joins TRBV29-1 and TRBJ2-7; 9 bases are shared with TRBD1. This CDR3 contains 15 residues. Trimming took 6 bases from V and 0 from J; bases not matched to a gene: 9. Germline V gives CDR1 SQVTM, CDR2 ANQGSEA. DNA of the CDR3: TGCAGCGTCCGGGACCGGGACAGGGCCTCCTACGAGCAGTACTTC. Protein product: CSVRDRDRASYEQYF.

The CDR3 DNA reads as TGTGCCAGCAGTTACTCCTATCGACCGGCTTCGGACGGCTACACCTTC. It translates to CASSYSYRPASDGYTF. This sequence joins TRBV6-2 or TRBV6-3 and TRBJ1-2; D is uncertain. The CDR3 extends over 16 amino acids. Germline assignment: CDR1 MNHEY and CDR2 SVGEGT. V shed 0 bases and J shed 8 bases, with 19 bases lying between them.

This clonotype was observed many times. J is TRBJ2-2 and V is TRBV29-1, with TRBD2 matching over 11 bases. This CDR3 has 15 amino acids. V shed 7 bases, J shed 3 bases, and the junction held 7 bases outside the gene matches. Germline-derived CDR1 and CDR2 are SQVTM and ANQGSEA. CDR3 coding DNA: TGCAGCGCTGAGTTGGGACTAGCGGACACCGGGGAGCTGTTTTTT. Amino acids: CSAELGLADTGELFF.

V usage is TRBV12-3 or TRBV12-4 and J usage is TRBJ2-7; 10 nucleotides align to TRBD2. The V and J ends lost 3 bases and 2 bases, in that order; junction bases with no gene match: 10. The length of the CDR3 is 17 residues. The CDR3 sequence: CASSFPAGGPNAYEQYF. CDR3 in DNA: TGTGCCAGCAGTTTCCCAGCGGGAGGGCCTAACGCCTACGAGCAGTACTTC.